A selection of T cell receptor beta chains follows, all from one sample in a study of neurological immune-mediated disorders. In TCRdb, the 5' RACE reads were re-called with MiXCR into one record per CDR3 protein. This sample carries roughly 36,000 distinct CDR3 sequences, around 14% of them seen once, and the ten largest clones take about a quarter. The sequencing sample was made of PBMCs. Receptors originate from a woman aged 50 to 65 with HTLV-1-associated myelopathy (HAM/TSP). Both conserved end residues are part of each CDR3. Fields, in order: V gene, clone size, J gene, D gene, CDR3 protein, CDR3 DNA. A D gene is named only where the DNA matches it firmly. Expanded clones are given a class, and other clones once, few, many or no size at all.

v_call: TRBV12-3/TRBV12-4
clone_size: many
j_call: TRBJ1-3
d_call: -
cdr3_aa: CASQWGNSGNTIYF
cdr3_nt: TGTGCCAGTCAATGGGGCAACTCTGGAAACACCATATATTTT

v_call: TRBV6-6
clone_size: -
j_call: TRBJ2-4
d_call: -
cdr3_aa: CASSPGVSKNIQYF
cdr3_nt: TGTGCCAGCAGTCCAGGGGTTTCCAAAAACATTCAGTACTTC

v_call: TRBV18
clone_size: many
j_call: TRBJ1-2
d_call: -
cdr3_aa: CASSPPRDNYGYTF
cdr3_nt: TGTGCCAGCTCACCTCCCCGGGACAACTATGGCTACACCTTC

v_call: TRBV9
clone_size: many
j_call: TRBJ2-7
d_call: TRBD1
cdr3_aa: CASSPLPVGQNTYEQYF
cdr3_nt: TGTGCCAGCAGCCCCCTTCCCGTGGGACAGAATACCTACGAGCAGTACTTC

v_call: TRBV5-1
clone_size: many
j_call: TRBJ1-5
d_call: -
cdr3_aa: CASSLEGGADQPQHF
cdr3_nt: TGCGCCAGCAGCTTGGAGGGGGGGGCGGATCAGCCCCAGCATTTT

v_call: TRBV7-2
clone_size: many
j_call: TRBJ1-2
d_call: -
cdr3_aa: CASSSNRYGYTF
cdr3_nt: TGTGCCAGCAGCTCGAACAGATATGGCTACACCTTC

v_call: TRBV20-1
clone_size: many
j_call: TRBJ2-1
d_call: -
cdr3_aa: CSAGGSAIHTRTYNEQFF
cdr3_nt: TGCAGTGCTGGGGGGTCAGCTATCCATACACGAACATACAATGAGCAGTTCTTC

v_call: TRBV28
clone_size: many
j_call: TRBJ1-2
d_call: -
cdr3_aa: CASRTGANYGYTF
cdr3_nt: TGTGCCAGCAGGACAGGAGCTAACTATGGCTACACCTTC

v_call: TRBV7-6
clone_size: -
j_call: TRBJ2-3
d_call: -
cdr3_aa: CASSVNTDTQYF
cdr3_nt: TGTGCCAGCAGCGTTAATACAGATACGCAGTATTTT

v_call: TRBV29-1
clone_size: many
j_call: TRBJ2-7
d_call: -
cdr3_aa: CSVEEVGGREQYF
cdr3_nt: TGCAGCGTTGAAGAGGTCGGGGGCCGGGAGCAGTACTTC

v_call: TRBV19
clone_size: many
j_call: TRBJ1-2
d_call: TRBD1
cdr3_aa: CASSILGGTNYGYTF
cdr3_nt: TGTGCCAGTAGTATACTAGGGGGCACTAACTATGGCTACACCTTC

v_call: TRBV10-2
clone_size: many
j_call: TRBJ2-7
d_call: TRBD1
cdr3_aa: CASRATGSHEQYF
cdr3_nt: TGCGCCAGCCGCGCGACAGGGTCCCACGAGCAGTACTTC

v_call: TRBV4-3
clone_size: many
j_call: TRBJ1-3
d_call: -
cdr3_aa: CASSQQISGNTIYF
cdr3_nt: TGCGCCAGCAGCCAGCAAATCTCTGGAAACACCATATATTTT

v_call: TRBV9
clone_size: few
j_call: TRBJ2-2
d_call: TRBD2
cdr3_aa: CASSVEASGNTGELFF
cdr3_nt: TGTGCCAGCAGCGTAGAAGCTAGCGGAAACACCGGGGAGCTGTTTTTT

v_call: TRBV7-8
clone_size: -
j_call: TRBJ1-5
d_call: TRBD1
cdr3_aa: CASSQDRAYSNQPQHF
cdr3_nt: TGTGCCAGCAGCCAGGACAGGGCTTATAGCAATCAGCCCCAGCATTTT

v_call: TRBV12-3/TRBV12-4
clone_size: many
j_call: TRBJ2-3
d_call: -
cdr3_aa: CASSLSSTDTQYF
cdr3_nt: TGTGCCAGCAGTTTATCGTCAACAGATACGCAGTATTTT

v_call: TRBV6-6
clone_size: many
j_call: TRBJ2-3
d_call: -
cdr3_aa: CASRGDTQYF
cdr3_nt: TGTGCCTCCAGGGGAGATACGCAGTATTTT

v_call: TRBV29-1
clone_size: many
j_call: TRBJ2-7
d_call: TRBD1
cdr3_aa: CSVGQGDEQYF
cdr3_nt: TGCAGCGTTGGACAGGGAGACGAGCAGTACTTC

v_call: TRBV4-2
clone_size: many
j_call: TRBJ2-3
d_call: TRBD2
cdr3_aa: CASSARSSGGVDTQYF
cdr3_nt: TGTGCCAGCAGCGCCCGGAGTAGCGGGGGGGTAGATACGCAGTATTTT

v_call: TRBV6-5
clone_size: many
j_call: TRBJ1-1
d_call: -
cdr3_aa: CATLGFMNTEAFF
cdr3_nt: TGTGCCACCCTAGGGTTCATGAACACTGAAGCTTTCTTT

v_call: TRBV9
clone_size: many
j_call: TRBJ1-6
d_call: -
cdr3_aa: CASSLRGGANSPLHF
cdr3_nt: TGTGCCAGCAGCCTTCGGGGGGGGGCTAATTCACCCCTCCACTTT

v_call: TRBV5-1
clone_size: many
j_call: TRBJ1-1
d_call: -
cdr3_aa: CASSITPGTVNTEAFF
cdr3_nt: TGCGCCAGCAGCATAACTCCAGGGACGGTTAACACTGAAGCTTTCTTT

v_call: TRBV6-6
clone_size: many
j_call: TRBJ2-5
d_call: -
cdr3_aa: CASSLMRETQYF
cdr3_nt: TGTGCCAGCAGTTTAATGCGGGAGACCCAGTACTTC

v_call: TRBV5-5
clone_size: many
j_call: TRBJ1-1
d_call: -
cdr3_aa: CASSLFLMNTEAFF
cdr3_nt: TGTGCCAGCAGCTTGTTTCTGATGAACACTGAAGCTTTCTTT

v_call: TRBV6-5
clone_size: many
j_call: TRBJ2-7
d_call: -
cdr3_aa: CASSYGRFYEQYF
cdr3_nt: TGTGCCAGCAGTTACGGCAGATTCTACGAGCAGTACTTC

v_call: TRBV6-2/TRBV6-3
clone_size: many
j_call: TRBJ2-7
d_call: -
cdr3_aa: CASRFPALYEQYF
cdr3_nt: TGTGCCAGCAGATTCCCAGCGCTCTACGAGCAGTACTTC

v_call: TRBV10-3
clone_size: many
j_call: TRBJ1-1
d_call: TRBD1
cdr3_aa: CAISGDRGITEAFF
cdr3_nt: TGTGCCATCAGTGGGGACAGGGGGATCACTGAAGCTTTCTTT

v_call: TRBV20-1
clone_size: many
j_call: TRBJ2-7
d_call: -
cdr3_aa: CSASTPFGHGTEQYF
cdr3_nt: TGCAGTGCTAGTACCCCCTTTGGACACGGCACGGAGCAGTACTTC

v_call: TRBV5-1
clone_size: many
j_call: TRBJ1-1
d_call: -
cdr3_aa: CASSEGQVNTEAFF
cdr3_nt: TGCGCCAGCAGCGAGGGGCAGGTGAACACTGAAGCTTTCTTT

v_call: TRBV10-3
clone_size: many
j_call: TRBJ2-1
d_call: -
cdr3_aa: CAISESPSEQFF
cdr3_nt: TGTGCCATCAGTGAGTCGCCAAGTGAGCAGTTCTTC

v_call: TRBV10-3
clone_size: many
j_call: TRBJ1-5
d_call: TRBD1
cdr3_aa: CAISDDRVQPQHF
cdr3_nt: TGTGCCATCAGTGACGACAGGGTTCAGCCCCAGCATTTT

v_call: TRBV6-2/TRBV6-3
clone_size: many
j_call: TRBJ1-2
d_call: -
cdr3_aa: CASRETERDGYTF
cdr3_nt: TGTGCCAGCAGAGAGACAGAAAGGGATGGCTACACCTTC

v_call: TRBV7-9
clone_size: -
j_call: TRBJ1-1
d_call: -
cdr3_aa: CASSLALFWNTEAFF
cdr3_nt: TGTGCCAGCAGCTTAGCGCTATTCTGGAACACTGAAGCTTTCTTT

v_call: TRBV7-2
clone_size: many
j_call: TRBJ2-3
d_call: -
cdr3_aa: CASRRHGPQSTDTQYF
cdr3_nt: TGTGCCAGCAGACGTCACGGGCCACAATCCACAGATACGCAGTATTTT

v_call: TRBV20-1
clone_size: few
j_call: TRBJ2-1
d_call: TRBD1
cdr3_aa: CSARGQGGSYNEQFF
cdr3_nt: TGCAGTGCTAGAGGACAGGGTGGCTCCTACAATGAGCAGTTCTTC

v_call: TRBV5-1
clone_size: -
j_call: TRBJ1-3
d_call: -
cdr3_aa: CASRRGQPSSSGNTIYF
cdr3_nt: TGCGCCAGCAGACGAGGACAGCCCTCATCGTCCGGAAACACCATATATTTT

v_call: TRBV5-1
clone_size: many
j_call: TRBJ2-3
d_call: -
cdr3_aa: CASSLYLTAGDTQYF
cdr3_nt: TGCGCCAGCAGCTTGTACCTTACGGCGGGAGATACGCAGTATTTT

v_call: TRBV5-1
clone_size: many
j_call: TRBJ2-5
d_call: -
cdr3_aa: CASSLDVETQYF
cdr3_nt: TGCGCCAGCAGCTTGGATGTGGAGACCCAGTACTTC

v_call: TRBV7-9
clone_size: -
j_call: TRBJ1-1
d_call: -
cdr3_aa: CASSTGNLMNTEAFF
cdr3_nt: TGTGCCAGCAGCACGGGAAACCTTATGAACACTGAAGCTTTCTTT

v_call: TRBV20-1
clone_size: many
j_call: TRBJ2-1
d_call: -
cdr3_aa: CSAREVKGTTRAYEQFF
cdr3_nt: TGCAGTGCTAGAGAAGTGAAGGGGACCACTAGAGCGTATGAGCAGTTCTTC

v_call: TRBV27
clone_size: many
j_call: TRBJ1-2
d_call: -
cdr3_aa: CASSLYTPGGGRYGYTF
cdr3_nt: TGTGCCAGCAGTTTATATACCCCCGGGGGGGGACGGTATGGCTACACCTTC

v_call: TRBV4-3
clone_size: many
j_call: TRBJ2-7
d_call: -
cdr3_aa: CASSQGAGPYEQYF
cdr3_nt: TGCGCCAGCAGCCAAGGGGCAGGCCCCTACGAGCAGTACTTC

v_call: TRBV12-3/TRBV12-4
clone_size: many
j_call: TRBJ1-5
d_call: -
cdr3_aa: CASSLRLERQPQHF
cdr3_nt: TGTGCCAGCAGTTTACGCTTAGAGCGCCAGCCCCAGCATTTT

v_call: TRBV29-1
clone_size: -
j_call: TRBJ2-2
d_call: -
cdr3_aa: CSVEQGTGELFF
cdr3_nt: TGCAGCGTCGAACAGGGTACCGGGGAGCTGTTTTTT

v_call: TRBV2
clone_size: many
j_call: TRBJ2-5
d_call: TRBD2
cdr3_aa: CASSDWTSGGETQYF
cdr3_nt: TGTGCCAGCAGTGATTGGACTAGCGGGGGAGAGACCCAGTACTTC

v_call: TRBV20-1
clone_size: many
j_call: TRBJ2-5
d_call: TRBD2
cdr3_aa: CSAEGTRRETQYF
cdr3_nt: TGCAGTGCCGAAGGGACTAGACGAGAGACCCAGTACTTC

v_call: TRBV3-1
clone_size: many
j_call: TRBJ2-7
d_call: TRBD1
cdr3_aa: CASSQAPGTGEYF
cdr3_nt: TGTGCCAGCAGCCAAGCCCCTGGGACAGGAGAGTACTTC

v_call: TRBV7-2
clone_size: many
j_call: TRBJ1-2
d_call: -
cdr3_aa: CASSLAGSGSGYGYTF
cdr3_nt: TGTGCCAGCAGCTTAGCGGGGTCGGGCAGCGGCTATGGCTACACCTTC

v_call: TRBV29-1
clone_size: once
j_call: TRBJ2-1
d_call: TRBD1
cdr3_aa: CSADRGNRNEQFF
cdr3_nt: TGCAGCGCCGACAGGGGAAATAGAAATGAGCAGTTCTTC

v_call: TRBV25-1
clone_size: -
j_call: TRBJ2-5
d_call: TRBD1
cdr3_aa: CASTTGAKETQYF
cdr3_nt: TGTGCCAGCACCACAGGGGCTAAAGAGACCCAGTACTTC

v_call: TRBV5-1
clone_size: -
j_call: TRBJ2-7
d_call: TRBD2
cdr3_aa: CASSLGTSGGALVNEQYF
cdr3_nt: TGCGCCAGCAGCTTGGGAACTAGCGGGGGGGCCTTGGTTAACGAGCAGTACTTC

v_call: TRBV10-3
clone_size: many
j_call: TRBJ2-7
d_call: TRBD1
cdr3_aa: CAITTGTGDYEQYF
cdr3_nt: TGTGCCATCACAACCGGGACAGGGGACTACGAGCAGTACTTC

v_call: TRBV7-9
clone_size: many
j_call: TRBJ1-2
d_call: -
cdr3_aa: CASSREGNYGYTF
cdr3_nt: TGTGCCAGCAGCCGAGAGGGGAACTATGGCTACACCTTC